The clone carrying this T cell receptor (beta chain) was detected only a few times. Antigen specificity is unknown. For the second PCR, which ran for roughly 7 to 11 cycles, a sample-barcoded 5' primer and a J-beta primer mix were used. Each CDR3 protein gets one entry after TCRdb re-called the 5' RACE reads with MiXCR. The data show roughly 800,000 distinct CDR3 sequences, with roughly 25% seen just once and more than 7.5% held by the top ten. The data belong to a study of blood T cells in healthy people across ages. Findings and caveats of the study: Fewer expanded clones and more diversity marked long-lived versus aged donors.

This CDR3 region has 17 residues. Germline V CDR1 and CDR2: LNHNV, YYDKDF (reference sequence). J gave up 9 bases and V 5 bases, and 14 bases lay outside the gene matches. This sample also belongs to another study, concerning T cells of mothers and their children.

The TCR sequence derives from a boy aged 5-17 years in good health. The sample taken for sequencing was blood. This chain uses TRBV15 with TRBJ2-1; TRBD2 matches at 12 bases. The DNA for the CDR3 is TGTGCCACCAGCGTCTACCTGCTAGCGGGAGGGCCTATTGAGCAGTTCTTC. Translated: CATSVYLLAGGPIEQFF.